This T cell receptor (beta chain) was captured by sequencing in a study of post-analysis software for immune sequencing data. Whole-study results and caveats: Patients carried 4 or 5 TRBV segments more frequently than controls did, and TRBV5-6, TRBV5-1 and TRBV20-1 were among them.

TCR beta cDNA libraries had unique molecular identifiers. MiXCR was run by TCRdb on the PCR reads, yielding one entry per CDR3 protein. The sample has approximately 660,000 distinct CDR3 sequences; 55% to 70% are singletons. Trimming shortened V by 2 bases and J by 10 bases, and 18 bases separated the two germline ends. Germline values: CDR1 SQVTM, CDR2 ANQGSEA. The CDR3 has 13 residues. This clonotype appeared once. Its specificity is unknown. Sample: blood. The clonotype was recovered from a girl aged 2-15 years with multiple sclerosis. The rearrangement joins TRBV29-1 to TRBJ2-7, with D hard to call. The CDR3 reads CSVESPSGKAQYF. CDR3 DNA sequence: TGCAGCGTTGAAAGCCCCTCGGGTAAGGCCCAGTACTTC.